Listed below are T cell receptor beta chains from one sample, sequenced in a study of cytomegalovirus exposure and HLA in healthy donors. The method was immunoSEQ multiplex PCR; TCRdb's version includes in-frame clones alone and lacks a portion of them. The data show some 98,000 clones, about 80% seen once. The sequencing input was PBMCs. These receptors were obtained from a man younger than 30 in good health and CMV-seropositive. Both conserved end residues are part of each CDR3. Fields, in order: CDR3 protein, clone size, D gene, V gene. A D gene is named only where the DNA matches it firmly. Size is omitted from some rows. Given values are once, few, many or a class for expanded clones.

CDR3 protein: CASSADRARGEQYF
clone size: NA
D gene: NA
V gene: TRBV5-4

CDR3 protein: CSVVGQGQTNYGYTF
clone size: NA
D gene: NA
V gene: TRBV29-1

CDR3 protein: CASSYSGRGADTQYF
clone size: NA
D gene: NA
V gene: TRBV6-5

CDR3 protein: CATEQGNTIYF
clone size: NA
D gene: TRBD1
V gene: TRBV6-1

CDR3 protein: CASRHPTNYGYTF
clone size: NA
D gene: NA
V gene: TRBV6-5

CDR3 protein: CASSFQPPDRGLYEQYF
clone size: NA
D gene: TRBD1
V gene: TRBV27

CDR3 protein: CASSPRALTLSYEQYF
clone size: NA
D gene: NA
V gene: TRBV18

CDR3 protein: CSVEGWTGDEQYF
clone size: NA
D gene: TRBD1
V gene: TRBV29-1

CDR3 protein: CASSPSGGPAPGTQYF
clone size: once
D gene: TRBD2
V gene: TRBV5-1

CDR3 protein: CSALEGDLNYGYAF
clone size: NA
D gene: NA
V gene: TRBV29-1

CDR3 protein: CASSQAGLIGYTF
clone size: NA
D gene: NA
V gene: TRBV4-2

CDR3 protein: CASSFPGVGEAFF
clone size: NA
D gene: NA
V gene: TRBV28

CDR3 protein: CASSVQGGETQYF
clone size: NA
D gene: TRBD1
V gene: TRBV6-1

CDR3 protein: CASDKEQVYSNQPQHF
clone size: once
D gene: NA
V gene: TRBV28

CDR3 protein: CASSLVVAGGHEQFF
clone size: once
D gene: TRBD2
V gene: TRBV7-2

CDR3 protein: CASSLGGATILNTEAFF
clone size: NA
D gene: NA
V gene: TRBV5-4

CDR3 protein: CASSGTEKLFF
clone size: NA
D gene: NA
V gene: TRBV2

CDR3 protein: CASSEGHSPLHF
clone size: once
D gene: NA
V gene: TRBV6-1

CDR3 protein: CASSLEGTSGGEQFF
clone size: NA
D gene: TRBD2
V gene: TRBV13

CDR3 protein: CAISAIDRGRGETQYF
clone size: once
D gene: TRBD1
V gene: TRBV10-3

CDR3 protein: CASSEVVGAITDTQYF
clone size: NA
D gene: NA
V gene: TRBV6-1

CDR3 protein: CASSGGGRATDTQYF
clone size: NA
D gene: TRBD2
V gene: TRBV5-1

CDR3 protein: CASSFPGQRTYEQYF
clone size: NA
D gene: TRBD1
V gene: TRBV5-4

CDR3 protein: CASSLTTTGGNSPLHF
clone size: NA
D gene: TRBD1
V gene: TRBV28

CDR3 protein: CASSYRAGTEAFF
clone size: NA
D gene: NA
V gene: TRBV6-5

CDR3 protein: CASRQGAELREKLFF
clone size: NA
D gene: TRBD1
V gene: TRBV6-5

CDR3 protein: CASSWTGTGNEKLFF
clone size: NA
D gene: TRBD1
V gene: TRBV5-1

CDR3 protein: CASSFATRGTTEAFF
clone size: NA
D gene: NA
V gene: TRBV2

CDR3 protein: CASSQGIRGEYEQYF
clone size: NA
D gene: TRBD2
V gene: TRBV14

CDR3 protein: CSVEDWTSAFEQFF
clone size: NA
D gene: TRBD2
V gene: TRBV29-1

CDR3 protein: CASSYRQGPGNTIYF
clone size: NA
D gene: TRBD1
V gene: TRBV2

CDR3 protein: CASSDVGGTQYF
clone size: NA
D gene: NA
V gene: TRBV2

CDR3 protein: CASSLDRVPHEQYF
clone size: NA
D gene: NA
V gene: TRBV5-4

CDR3 protein: CASSLAQGNEQYF
clone size: NA
D gene: NA
V gene: TRBV7-9

CDR3 protein: CASSLGGLATHQETQYF
clone size: NA
D gene: NA
V gene: TRBV7-7

CDR3 protein: CASSSPARVGHDSYEQYF
clone size: NA
D gene: NA
V gene: TRBV28

CDR3 protein: CASSFTYGPGELFF
clone size: NA
D gene: NA
V gene: TRBV7-3

CDR3 protein: CASSLVREETQYF
clone size: NA
D gene: NA
V gene: TRBV7-6

CDR3 protein: CASSQATSSYEQYF
clone size: NA
D gene: NA
V gene: TRBV4-1

CDR3 protein: CASSYTSGATGELFF
clone size: NA
D gene: TRBD2
V gene: TRBV6-5

CDR3 protein: CATNTVSGANVLTF
clone size: NA
D gene: NA
V gene: TRBV19

CDR3 protein: CASRATGLNTGELFF
clone size: NA
D gene: TRBD1
V gene: TRBV5-1

CDR3 protein: CASSLNGGSTDTQYF
clone size: few
D gene: NA
V gene: TRBV5-1

CDR3 protein: CASSPQQESTGELFF
clone size: once
D gene: NA
V gene: TRBV7-9

CDR3 protein: CASRQGRSGNTIYF
clone size: NA
D gene: NA
V gene: TRBV6-5

CDR3 protein: CAWSWTALSGEQYF
clone size: NA
D gene: NA
V gene: TRBV30

CDR3 protein: CASSPVLRGGNTEAFF
clone size: NA
D gene: NA
V gene: TRBV7-9

CDR3 protein: CAWRGRAGSTEAFF
clone size: NA
D gene: NA
V gene: TRBV30

CDR3 protein: CASSSGEGGTGQPQHF
clone size: NA
D gene: TRBD1
V gene: TRBV6-6

CDR3 protein: CASTAQAAQPQHF
clone size: NA
D gene: NA
V gene: TRBV19

CDR3 protein: CASTEIRVCQPQHF
clone size: NA
D gene: NA
V gene: TRBV27

CDR3 protein: CAWSVTVGGWTF
clone size: NA
D gene: TRBD1
V gene: TRBV30

CDR3 protein: CSVEASLFYTDTQYF
clone size: NA
D gene: NA
V gene: TRBV29-1

CDR3 protein: CASGTGGSTGELFF
clone size: NA
D gene: TRBD1
V gene: TRBV5-1

CDR3 protein: CASTENTRGYTF
clone size: NA
D gene: NA
V gene: TRBV28

CDR3 protein: CASQTGSIRQPQHF
clone size: NA
D gene: TRBD1
V gene: TRBV2

CDR3 protein: CASFGGGQGINEQFF
clone size: NA
D gene: TRBD1
V gene: TRBV5-1

CDR3 protein: CAWNPPGGLRGNTF
clone size: NA
D gene: TRBD1
V gene: TRBV30

CDR3 protein: CASSFRVNTEAFF
clone size: NA
D gene: NA
V gene: TRBV7-7

CDR3 protein: CASSPPDRGGNYGYTF
clone size: few
D gene: TRBD1
V gene: TRBV18